The entry below describes one T cell receptor beta chain. Antigen specificity is unknown. V was shortened by 2 bases and J by 0 bases, with 19 bases between the two germline ends. This CDR3 is built from 18 residues. Germline values: CDR1 MNHNS, CDR2 SASEGT. Clones were read by immunoSEQ multiplex PCR, and TCRdb kept only the in-frame ones, dropping some. Of 7,500 to 10,000 clones in the sample, approximately 94% were seen once. This sample is drawn from a study of graft-versus-host responses after intestinal transplantation. In the study overall: Multivisceral, liver-intestinal, or isolated intestinal grafts went to recipients. Anti-thymocyte globulin induction was given to all recipients, followed by tacrolimus and steroids for 2 to 3 years.

General observations from the study: The marrow of recipients harbored GvH clones, and ileum or blood showed some of them first. After transplant, early declines in HvG clones were associated with peak levels of circulating GvH clones.

The V call is TRBV6-1, the J call TRBJ1-1; TRBD1 might be the D (5 bases). This clonotype was obtained from a human patient who received an intestinal transplant, so some T cells may come from the graft donor. The material sequenced was PBMCs, taken 8 days after intestinal transplant. CDR3 nucleotides: TGTGCCAGCAGTGAACGGACACCAAAACTGCTTATGAACACTGAAGCTTTCTTT. Protein sequence: CASSERTPKLLMNTEAFF.